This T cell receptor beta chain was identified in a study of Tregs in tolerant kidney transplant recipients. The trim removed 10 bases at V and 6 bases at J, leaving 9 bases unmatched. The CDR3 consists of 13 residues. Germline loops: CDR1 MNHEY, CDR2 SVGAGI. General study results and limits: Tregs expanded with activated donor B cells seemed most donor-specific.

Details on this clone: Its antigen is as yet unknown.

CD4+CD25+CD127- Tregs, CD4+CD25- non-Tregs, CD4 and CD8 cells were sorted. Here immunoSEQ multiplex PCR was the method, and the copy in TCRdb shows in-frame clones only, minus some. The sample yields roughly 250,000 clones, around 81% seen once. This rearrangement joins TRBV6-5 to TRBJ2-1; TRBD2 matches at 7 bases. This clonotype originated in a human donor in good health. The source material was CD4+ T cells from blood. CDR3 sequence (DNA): TGTGCCACCCTGGGGGGGTTGGGCAATGAGCAGTTCTTC. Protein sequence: CATLGGLGNEQFF.